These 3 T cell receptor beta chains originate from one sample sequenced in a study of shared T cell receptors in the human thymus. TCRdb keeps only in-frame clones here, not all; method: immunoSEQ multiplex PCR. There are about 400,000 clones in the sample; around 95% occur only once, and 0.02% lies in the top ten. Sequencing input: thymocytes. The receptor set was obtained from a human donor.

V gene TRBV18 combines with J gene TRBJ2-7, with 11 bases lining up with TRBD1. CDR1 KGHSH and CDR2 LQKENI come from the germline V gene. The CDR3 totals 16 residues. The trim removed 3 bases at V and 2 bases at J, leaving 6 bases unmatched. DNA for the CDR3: TGTGCCAGCTCACCCGGGACAGGGGGAGGAACCTACGAGCAGTACTTC. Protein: CASSPGTGGGTYEQYF.

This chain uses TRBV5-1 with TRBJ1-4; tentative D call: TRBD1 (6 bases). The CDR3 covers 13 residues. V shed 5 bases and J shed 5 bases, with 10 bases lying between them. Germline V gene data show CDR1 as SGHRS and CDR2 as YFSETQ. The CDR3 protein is CASSLDRNEKLFF. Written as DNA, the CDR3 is TGCGCCAGCAGTCTGGACAGAAATGAAAAACTGTTTTTT.

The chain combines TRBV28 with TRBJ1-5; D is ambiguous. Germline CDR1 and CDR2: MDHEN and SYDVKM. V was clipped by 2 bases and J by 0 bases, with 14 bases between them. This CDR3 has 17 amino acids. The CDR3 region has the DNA TGTGCCAGCAGTTTAGAATCTGGGCGAGGTAGCAATCAGCCCCAGCATTTT. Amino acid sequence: CASSLESGRGSNQPQHF.